A single sample gave rise to the 28 T cell receptor beta chains below, sequenced in a study of identical twins. One entry per CDR3 protein, called by TCRdb with MiXCR from the 5' RACE reads. The repertoire holds fewer than 550,000 distinct CDR3 sequences, with about 16% as singletons. The sample also formed part of further work on yellow fever vaccine responses in identical twins.

Sequenced input: CD4+ T cells sorted from blood. Receptor source: a woman aged 18-30 years in good health.

This clonotype was observed a handful of times. The chain combines TRBV7-8 with TRBJ2-7, with D perhaps matching TRBD1 (6 bases). Looked up from germline, CDR1 is SGHVS and CDR2 is FQNEAQ. V was pared by 0 bases and J by 0 bases, with 15 bases between. The CDR3 runs 17 residues. DNA of the CDR3: TGTGCCAGCAGCTTAGCGTCAGGGGACCACCGCTCCTACGAGCAGTACTTC. Translation gives CASSLASGDHRSYEQYF.

This rearrangement joins TRBV7-8 to TRBJ2-3; D is possibly TRBD2 (6 bases). This CDR3 spans 16 amino acids. Germline values: CDR1 SGHVS, CDR2 FQNEAQ. V lost 5 bases and J 0 bases, leaving 15 bases between the germline ends. The CDR3 spells CASSRSGVSSTDTQYF. As DNA, the CDR3 is TGTGCCAGCAGCCGATCGGGGGTTTCTAGCACAGATACGCAGTATTTT.

J is TRBJ2-3 and V is TRBV20-1, with TRBD2 identical over 11 bases. Per the germline V gene, CDR1 is DFQATT and CDR2 is SNEGSKA (reference sequence). With 1 base clipped from V and 0 bases from J, the junction kept 12 bases outside the gene matches. This CDR3 has 19 amino acids. The CDR3 sequence: CSARAPLAGDFISTDTQYF. The CDR3 bases are TGCAGTGCTAGAGCCCCACTAGCGGGGGACTTCATAAGCACAGATACGCAGTATTTT.

The chain is built from TRBV27 and TRBJ2-2; a weak D match, TRBD2 (5 bases). V dropped 0 bases and J dropped 1 base, with 6 bases sitting between them. Germline CDR1 is MNHEY and CDR2 is SMNVEV (reference sequence). The CDR3 sequence is 15 residues long. The CDR3 nucleotides are TGTGCCAGCAGTTTATCGAGGGTGAACACCGGGGAGCTGTTTTTT. It yields the protein CASSLSRVNTGELFF.

This clonotype was seen many times. V and J are TRBV20-1 and TRBJ2-5; no clear D. Trimming took 3 bases from V and 4 from J, leaving 3 bases between them. The germline V gene encodes CDR1 DFQATT and CDR2 SNEGSKA (reference sequence). The CDR3 covers 10 residues. CDR3 DNA: TGCAGTGCTAGCGGAGAGACCCAGTACTTC. As protein: CSASGETQYF.

This clonotype came up a few times. The V gene is TRBV10-3, the J gene TRBJ1-1; D is uncertain. This CDR3 region has 11 residues. Germline V lookup: CDR1 ENHRY, CDR2 SYGVKD. The germline V and J ends were trimmed by 6 bases and 5 bases, with 7 bases remaining between them. The CDR3 protein is CAISGRTEAFF. The CDR3 nucleotides are TGTGCCATCAGCGGTAGGACTGAAGCTTTCTTT.

This clonotype was counted only a few times. The genes are TRBV6-2 or TRBV6-3 and TRBJ1-4; D is possibly TRBD1 (5 bases). The CDR3 runs 20 residues. CDR1 and CDR2 from the germline V gene are MNHEY and SVGEGT. Trimming pared 9 bases from V and 4 bases from J, leaving 33 bases between. CDR3 amino acids: CARFCYALKGVPGNNEKLFF. CDR3 bases: TGTGCCAGATTTTGCTACGCGCTAAAAGGGGTTCCGGGAAATAATGAAAAACTGTTTTTT.

This clonotype was observed a handful of times. The chain employs TRBV5-5 and TRBJ2-1; 9 bases are shared with TRBD1. The CDR3 extends over 15 amino acids. Germline CDR1 is SGHKS and CDR2 is YYEKEE (reference sequence). Unmatched junction bases numbered 9, after V lost 4 bases and J lost 7 bases. DNA of the CDR3: TGTGCCAGCAGCCCTGGACAGGGGAGTAAGAATGAGCAGTTCTTC. Translation gives CASSPGQGSKNEQFF.

The chain uses TRBV24-1 and TRBJ2-1; the match to TRBD2 covers 11 bases. Germline CDR1 and CDR2: KGHDR and SFDVKD. The trim removed 4 bases at V and 4 bases at J, leaving 5 bases unmatched. CDR3 length: 16 residues. The CDR3 loop is CATSDRTSGRYNEQFF. CDR3 nucleotide sequence: TGTGCCACCAGTGACAGGACTAGCGGGCGATACAATGAGCAGTTCTTC.

The J gene is TRBJ2-7, the V gene TRBV20-1; 11 positions agree with TRBD2. The CDR3 consists of 14 residues. Trimming removed 4 bases from V and 5 bases from J; junction bases left unmatched: 7. The germline V gene has CDR1 DFQATT and CDR2 SNEGSKA (reference sequence). CDR3 residues: CSAKTSGSFNEQYF. Here the CDR3 DNA reads TGCAGTGCTAAAACTAGCGGGAGTTTCAACGAGCAGTACTTC.

This clonotype turned up a few times. J is TRBJ2-5 and V is TRBV12-3 or TRBV12-4, with 11 bases identical to TRBD2. The CDR3 is made up of 16 amino acids. V dropped 3 bases and J dropped 4; count of bases not matched to a gene: 7. The CDR3 coding sequence is TGTGCCAGCAGTTTGGTAGCGGGAGGGCCGGGAGAGACCCAGTACTTC. Amino acid sequence: CASSLVAGGPGETQYF.

In this sample, this clonotype turned up a few times. The chain uses TRBV6-1 and TRBJ1-2; D not certain. Deletions cut 0 bases from V and 7 bases from J, with 3 bases between. CDR1 and CDR2 (germline): MNHNS, SASEGT. CDR3 length: 11 amino acids. As DNA, the CDR3 is TGTGCCAGCAGTGAAGCGTTTGGCTACACCTTC. Translated, it gives CASSEAFGYTF.

CDR3 nucleotides: TGTGCCAGCAGCTTAGGTGCGACAATCTCTAGCACAGATACGCAGTATTTT. Amino acids: CASSLGATISSTDTQYF. This chain joins TRBV7-8 and TRBJ2-3; D remains ambiguous. Trimming took off 1 base at V and 0 bases at J, with 14 bases between the two ends. The CDR3 runs to 17 residues. From germline, CDR1 is SGHVS and CDR2 FQNEAQ.

This clonotype was seen ten or more times. The J gene is TRBJ2-2, the V gene TRBV5-6; D gene unclear. The CDR3 length is 14 residues. The germline CDR1 and CDR2 sequences are SGHDT and YYEEEE. Trimming left V 5 bases short and J 0 bases short, with 8 bases between. CDR3 region: CASSFNTNTGELFF. CDR3 in DNA: TGTGCCAGCAGTTTTAACACGAACACCGGGGAGCTGTTTTTT.

This clonotype has more than one count but fewer than ten. CDR3 DNA sequence: TGCGCCAGCAGCTTGGGGCAGGGGCTATACACCGGGGAGCTGTTTTTT. Protein: CASSLGQGLYTGELFF. V is TRBV5-1 and J is TRBJ2-2, with TRBD1 as a possible D gene (6 bases). This CDR3 is built from 16 residues. V dropped 0 bases and J dropped 3 bases, with 12 bases sitting between them. Germline V lookup: CDR1 SGHRS, CDR2 YFSETQ.

This clonotype was detected only a few times. The chain carries TRBV20-1 and TRBJ2-5, with a weak D call TRBD1 (5 bases). Trimming shortened V by 0 bases and J by 0 bases, and 8 bases separated the two germline ends. The CDR3 contains 14 residues. Per the germline V gene, CDR1 is DFQATT and CDR2 is SNEGSKA (reference sequence). CDR3 amino acids: CSARDGAYQETQYF. The DNA for the CDR3 is TGCAGTGCTAGAGATGGGGCCTACCAAGAGACCCAGTACTTC.

In this sample, this clonotype turned up many times. This chain uses TRBV24-1 with TRBJ2-2; D is possibly TRBD1 (5 bases). The V end was cut by 3 bases, the J end by 3 bases, with 13 bases between. This CDR3 is built from 16 residues. CDR1 and CDR2 (germline): KGHDR, SFDVKD. The CDR3 reads CATSDTPDSYTGELFF. CDR3 nucleotides: TGTGCCACCAGTGATACCCCCGACAGTTACACCGGGGAGCTGTTTTTT.

As DNA, the CDR3 is TGTGCCAGCAGTCGCGGACAAACTGGAAACACCATATATTTT. This codes for CASSRGQTGNTIYF. V usage is TRBV7-7 and J usage is TRBJ1-3; tentatively, D is TRBD1 (5 bases). The CDR3 has 14 residues. Germline CDR1 reads SSHAT; CDR2 reads FNYEAQ (reference sequence). Trimming shortened V by 6 bases and J by 2 bases, and 11 bases separated the two germline ends.

The chain employs TRBV11-2 and TRBJ1-1; perhaps TRBD1 as D (5 bases). The CDR3 has 13 amino acids. V shed 4 bases and J shed 10 bases, with 16 bases lying between them. The V gene's germline CDR1 is SGHAT and CDR2 FQNNGV. CDR3 sequence reads: CASSWDGQLGAFF. The DNA for the CDR3 is TGTGCCAGCAGCTGGGACGGGCAACTTGGAGCTTTCTTT.

This clonotype was found a few times. The chain recombines TRBV12-3 or TRBV12-4 with TRBJ2-1; 7 bases are a match to TRBD2. V gave up 6 bases and J gave up 5 bases; unmatched junction bases: 10. This CDR3 region has 15 residues. The CDR3 reads CASRASGGPHNEQFF. For the CDR3, the DNA is TGTGCCAGCAGAGCTTCGGGGGGACCTCACAATGAGCAGTTCTTC.

The table lists this clonotype with many counts. The rearrangement uses TRBV20-1 and TRBJ2-6; a possible D gene is TRBD1 (6 bases). Germline V lookup: CDR1 DFQATT, CDR2 SNEGSKA (reference sequence). V gave up 5 bases and J gave up 2 bases, with 22 bases separating them. This CDR3 has 18 residues. CDR3 nucleotide sequence: TGCAGTGCTTCCCTTCAGGGCAGGGGAAATACTGGGGCCAACGTCCTGACTTTC. Protein: CSASLQGRGNTGANVLTF.

The chain carries TRBV5-1 and TRBJ2-5, with D possibly being TRBD2 (7 bases). Trimming pared 4 bases from V and 1 base from J, leaving 17 bases between. Germline V gene sequence: CDR1 SGHRS, CDR2 YFSETQ. The CDR3 has 16 amino acids. For the CDR3, the DNA is TGCGCCAGCAGCCGCTCTACAGGGACTACCCAAGAGACCCAGTACTTC. Its translation: CASSRSTGTTQETQYF.

The table lists this clonotype with a few counts. This chain uses TRBV10-2 with TRBJ1-3; D is uncertain. The CDR3 sequence is 11 residues long. Trimming took 11 bases from V and 0 from J, leaving 5 bases between them. Germline CDR1 is WSHSY and CDR2 is SAAADI. In DNA form, the CDR3 reads TGCGCCGGGAGCTCTGGAAACACCATATATTTT. It yields the protein CAGSSGNTIYF.

The genes are TRBV7-2 and TRBJ1-2; D might be TRBD1 (6 bases). CDR1 is SGHTA and CDR2 is FQGNSA in the germline V gene. The CDR3 is 14 residues long. Trimming took 2 bases from V and 6 from J, leaving 13 bases between them. CDR3 nucleotides: TGTGCCAGCAGCTTAAATTACAGGGATGATGGCTACACCTTC. As protein: CASSLNYRDDGYTF.

The DNA for the CDR3 is TGTGCCAGCAGTTCCGCCGGGACTAGCTCATTGGGGACCCAGTACTTC. It encodes CASSSAGTSSLGTQYF. The chain has TRBV3-1 and TRBJ2-5; the match to TRBD2 covers 9 bases. V gave up 6 bases and J gave up 7 bases; unmatched junction bases: 15. Germline values: CDR1 LGHDT, CDR2 YNNKEL (reference sequence). The CDR3 covers 16 residues.

This clonotype has at least ten counts. The V gene is TRBV12-3 or TRBV12-4, the J gene TRBJ2-7; D not certain. The germline V and J ends were trimmed by 4 bases and 0 bases, with 1 base remaining between them. This CDR3 spans 11 amino acids. CDR3 loop: CASSYSYEQYF. The DNA for the CDR3 is TGTGCCAGCAGTTACTCCTACGAGCAGTACTTC.

In this sample, this clonotype turned up a few times. The chain joins TRBV20-1 to TRBJ2-3; 14 bases line up with TRBD2. V trimming: 4 bases; J trimming: 1 base; junction bases outside the gene matches: 7. The CDR3 totals 17 residues. CDR1 and CDR2 (germline): DFQATT, SNEGSKA (reference sequence). CDR3 amino acids: CSATRPGLAGGTDTQYF. CDR3 coding DNA: TGCAGTGCTACCAGACCGGGACTAGCGGGGGGCACAGATACGCAGTATTTT.

The table lists this clonotype with a few counts. The V and J genes are TRBV5-1 and TRBJ2-1; D ambiguous. Germline V lookup: CDR1 SGHRS, CDR2 YFSETQ. V dropped 6 bases and J dropped 3 bases, with 22 bases sitting between them. This CDR3 has 17 residues. Here the CDR3 reads CASTFGVIGGNYNEQFF. As DNA, the CDR3 is TGCGCCAGCACCTTTGGCGTGATAGGTGGGAACTACAATGAGCAGTTCTTC.